The 28 T cell receptor beta chains listed next were all sequenced from one sample in a study of cytomegalovirus exposure and HLA in healthy donors. PCR involved 60 Vbeta and 13 Jbeta primers. Using immunoSEQ multiplex PCR, the repertoire was profiled, and TCRdb retains in-frame clones only, with some absent. This table holds some 150,000 clones, approximately 76% found once. The sequenced sample consisted of PBMCs. The receptors originated from a man between 60 and 70 years old in good health and CMV-seronegative.

This clone occurred a few times. The chain couples TRBV2 to TRBJ1-1; 9 bases fit TRBD1. This CDR3 region has 15 residues. Per the germline V gene, CDR1 is SNHLY and CDR2 is FYNNEI. J was trimmed by 6 bases and V by 7 bases; bases with no gene match: 12. The CDR3 loop reads CASITRTGGSSEAFF. The CDR3 DNA follows: TGTGCCAGCATTACACGAACAGGGGGCTCTTCTGAAGCTTTCTTT.

The V gene is TRBV4-2, the J gene TRBJ1-1; 7 bases are shared with TRBD1. CDR3 length: 17 amino acids. Looked up from germline, CDR1 is LGHNA and CDR2 is YNFKEQ. The J segment lost 6 bases and the V segment lost 1 base, leaving 14 bases of the junction unmatched. The CDR3 DNA sequence: TGTGCCAGCAGCCAAGTCTTGCCAGGGGGTCCATTCGCTGAAGCTTTCTTT. Translating gives CASSQVLPGGPFAEAFF.

The rearrangement uses TRBV5-1 and TRBJ2-7; the D gene is possibly TRBD2 (7 bases). CDR1 is SGHRS and CDR2 is YFSETQ in the germline V gene. The CDR3 runs to 16 residues. V lost 4 bases and J lost 0, with 17 bases in between. The CDR3 loop reads CASSPGGGATSYEQYF. Written as DNA, the CDR3 is TGCGCCAGCAGCCCCGGAGGGGGGGCGACCTCCTACGAGCAGTACTTC.

This clone has just a few counts. The chain joins TRBV29-1 to TRBJ2-2, with 7 bases fitting TRBD2. V lost 7 bases and J lost 1; bases outside the gene matches: 12. The CDR3 consists of 16 residues. Germline CDR1 SQVTM, CDR2 ANQGSEA. CDR3 in DNA: TGCAGCGCTACCCTACTCGCGGGAGAGAACACCGGGGAGCTGTTTTTT. This encodes CSATLLAGENTGELFF.

The chain links TRBV10-3 to TRBJ2-7, with 11 bases fitting TRBD2. The germline CDR1 and CDR2 sequences are ENHRY and SYGVKD. V was pared by 2 bases and J by 2 bases, with 5 bases of the junction left unmatched. The CDR3 consists of 16 residues. CDR3 sequence: CAISEPGTSGTYEQYF. The CDR3 DNA reads as TGTGCCATCAGTGAGCCGGGGACTAGCGGAACCTACGAGCAGTACTTC.

This chain connects TRBV29-1 to TRBJ1-1; TRBD1 aligns across 9 bases. V shed 4 bases and J 7 bases; nucleotides not matched to a gene: 4. Germline loops: CDR1 SQVTM, CDR2 ANQGSEA. The CDR3 totals 12 residues. This CDR3 is CSVGQGDGEAFF. The DNA for the CDR3 is TGCAGCGTTGGACAGGGGGACGGTGAAGCTTTCTTT.

J is TRBJ1-3 and V is TRBV19; 7 bases agree with TRBD1. CDR1 and CDR2 from the germline V gene are LNHDA and SQIVND (reference sequence). There are 14 residues in the CDR3. J was trimmed by 8 bases and V by 7 bases; bases with no gene match: 11. CDR3 residues: CASTRGTVWDTIYF. The CDR3 DNA reads as TGTGCCAGTACCAGGGGGACAGTATGGGACACCATATATTTT.

This sequence joins TRBV7-6 and TRBJ2-5; 10 bases match TRBD1. The CDR3 contains 16 residues. The germline gives CDR1 SGHVS, CDR2 FNYEAQ. Trimming removed 4 bases from V and 5 bases from J; junction bases left unmatched: 10. The CDR3 reads CASSSTTGGVRETQYF. DNA of the CDR3: TGTGCCAGCAGCTCTACGACAGGGGGCGTGCGGGAGACCCAGTACTTC.

In its sample, this clone was seen once. Other DNA sequences in the sample encode the same CDR3. The chain recombines TRBV7-2 with TRBJ2-3, with D perhaps matching TRBD1 (8 bases). The CDR3 spans 15 residues. Germline CDR1 reads SGHTA; CDR2 reads FQGNSA. Between the trimmed V and J ends, which lost 3 bases and 3 bases, there was a span of 13 bases. The CDR3: CASSFTQGGTDTQYF. CDR3 nucleotides: TGTGCCAGCAGCTTTACACAGGGGGGGACAGATACGCAGTATTTT. The full variable domain, with the rest looked up from reference TRBV7-2 and TRBJ2-3, is GAGVSQSPSNKVTEKGKDVELRCDPISGHTALYWYRQSLGQGLEFLIYFQGNSAPDKSGLPSDRFSAERTGGSVSTLTIQRTQQEDSAVYLCASSFTQGGTDTQYFGPGTRLTVL.

The CDR3 region is CASSVGQGGDEQYF. The CDR3 DNA sequence: TGTGCCAGCAGCGTTGGACAGGGTGGCGACGAGCAGTACTTC. The chain uses TRBV9 and TRBJ2-7, with 8 positions matching TRBD1. V was pared by 2 bases and J by 5 bases, with 6 bases of the junction left unmatched. This CDR3 is 14 amino acids long. Germline V gene lookup returns CDR1 SGDLS and CDR2 YYNGEE.

About this clone itself: At one of its ends the junction is not consistent with the germline gene, which may arise from a read error. V is TRBV5-4 and J is TRBJ2-7, with D possibly matching TRBD2 (5 bases). The germline V gene encodes CDR1 SGHNT and CDR2 YYREEE (reference sequence). The CDR3 is 12 residues long. CDR3 sequence: CARSYPGYEQYF. DNA of the CDR3: TGTGCCCGCAGCTACCCGGGGTACGAGCAGTACTTC. Full variable domain (missing parts from reference TRBV5-4 and TRBJ2-7): ETGVTQSPTHLIKTRGQQVTLRCSSQSGHNTVSWYQQALGQGPQFIFQYYREEENGRGNFPPRFSGLQFPNYSSELNVNALELDDSALYLCARSYPGYEQYFGPGTRLTVT.

The chain has TRBV5-1 and TRBJ2-3; TRBD2 matches 7 bases. The germline V gene has CDR1 SGHRS and CDR2 YFSETQ. This CDR3 region has 13 residues. V gave up 9 bases and J gave up 4 bases; unmatched junction bases: 8. CDR3: CATSSGTADTQYF. CDR3 nucleotide sequence: TGCGCCACCTCGAGCGGGACGGCAGATACGCAGTATTTT. The variable domain in full, completed from reference TRBV5-1 and TRBJ2-3, reads KAGVTQTPRYLIKTRGQQVTLSCSPISGHRSVSWYQQTPGQGLQFLFEYFSETQRNKGNFPGRFSGRQFSNSRSEMNVSTLELGDSALYLCATSSGTADTQYFGPGTRLTVL.

In DNA, the CDR3 is TGTGCCAGCACCATCGGGACTAAGGTTTCACCCCTCCACTTT. Its translation is CASTIGTKVSPLHF. The chain is built from TRBV28 and TRBJ1-6; D is perhaps TRBD1 (5 bases). Trimming cost V 7 bases and J 9 bases, with 16 bases left between them. The CDR3 has 14 amino acids. Germline lookup yields CDR1 MDHEN and CDR2 SYDVKM.

This chain connects TRBV5-1 to TRBJ2-7; 8 bases agree with TRBD2. The V gene's germline CDR1 is SGHRS and CDR2 YFSETQ. This CDR3 has 15 amino acids. Germline trimming cut 0 bases from V and 7 bases from J; bases unmatched to any gene: 9. CDR3 in DNA: TGCGCCAGCAGCTTGGCTGTCTTAGCGGGGAGGGAGCAGTACTTC. It is translated as CASSLAVLAGREQYF.

The rearrangement uses TRBV5-6 and TRBJ2-1; 10 bases line up with TRBD1. CDR1 and CDR2 (germline): SGHDT, YYEEEE. V dropped 4 bases and J dropped 10; count of bases not matched to a gene: 8. The CDR3 spans 14 residues. The CDR3 DNA follows: TGTGCCAGCAGCCCCGGGACAGGGGTTAGGGAGCAGTTCTTC. Translating it yields CASSPGTGVREQFF.

The V gene is TRBV5-1, the J gene TRBJ2-7, with D perhaps matching TRBD1 (5 bases). The CDR3 covers 14 residues. V lost 9 bases and J 0 bases, leaving 16 bases between the germline ends. Germline V gene sequence: CDR1 SGHRS, CDR2 YFSETQ. This chain's CDR3 is CATSKGPSSYEQYF. DNA for the CDR3: TGCGCCACCTCAAAGGGGCCCAGCTCCTACGAGCAGTACTTC.

The genes are TRBV5-6 and TRBJ1-2, with a weak D call TRBD1 (6 bases). There are 15 residues in the CDR3. Deletions cut 0 bases from V and 4 bases from J, with 13 bases between. The germline CDR1 and CDR2 sequences are SGHDT and YYEEEE. The CDR3: CASSLDPGGAYGYTF. Written as DNA, the CDR3 is TGTGCCAGCAGCTTGGATCCGGGGGGGGCCTATGGCTACACCTTC.

The V and J genes are TRBV7-2 and TRBJ2-7, with 9 bases that match TRBD2. The CDR3 contains 15 residues. The germline CDR1 and CDR2 sequences are SGHTA and FQGNSA. The trim removed 4 bases at V and 2 bases at J, leaving 6 bases unmatched. The CDR3 region has the DNA TGTGCCAGCAGCTCCACTAGCGGGCGTGCCTACGAGCAGTACTTC. Protein: CASSSTSGRAYEQYF.

The chain combines TRBV30 with TRBJ2-1; D may be TRBD1 (6 bases). Per the germline V gene, CDR1 is GTSNPN and CDR2 is SVGIG (reference sequence). V lost 1 base to trimming and J lost 9 bases, with 16 bases between them. There are 14 residues in the CDR3. The CDR3 DNA follows: TGTGCCTGGAGTGGACACCCCCAGGGGAGTGAGCAGTTCTTC. It yields the protein CAWSGHPQGSEQFF.

V usage is TRBV30 and J usage is TRBJ1-5; D is possibly TRBD1 (5 bases). CDR3 length: 14 amino acids. The V gene's germline CDR1 is GTSNPN and CDR2 SVGIG (reference sequence). With 3 bases removed from V and 1 base from J, the gap between germline ends came to 10 bases. The CDR3 reads CAWSPPGSNQPQHF. CDR3 in DNA: TGTGCCTGGAGCCCGCCAGGGAGCAATCAGCCCCAGCATTTT.

The CDR3 region has the DNA TGTGCCAGCAGCGTGGGGGGGGGCAGGGAAAATGAGCAGTTCTTC. Amino acid sequence: CASSVGGGRENEQFF. The V gene is TRBV9, the J gene TRBJ2-1; D might be TRBD2 (7 bases). CDR3 length equals 15 residues. Germline assignment: CDR1 SGDLS and CDR2 YYNGEE. The V end lost 2 bases, the J end lost 7 bases, and 16 bases lay between the germline ends.

The rearrangement links TRBV5-4 to TRBJ2-3; 10 bases line up with TRBD2. With V trimmed by 4 bases and J by 4 bases, 3 bases remained unmatched. The V gene's germline CDR1 is SGHNT and CDR2 YYREEE (reference sequence). The CDR3 is 14 residues long. DNA for the CDR3: TGTGCCAGCAGCCCGGGACTAGCGCCAGATACGCAGTATTTT. Protein sequence: CASSPGLAPDTQYF.

The chain has TRBV2 and TRBJ2-5, with TRBD2 matching 9 bases. The CDR3 extends over 16 amino acids. V trimming: 3 bases; J trimming: 1 base; junction bases outside the gene matches: 6. CDR1 and CDR2 from the germline V gene are SNHLY and FYNNEI. The CDR3 sequence is CASSDGRGGFQETQYF. The CDR3 coding sequence is TGTGCCAGCAGTGATGGGCGGGGGGGCTTCCAAGAGACCCAGTACTTC.

The chain combines TRBV2 with TRBJ2-5, with TRBD1 matching 7 bases. Germline V CDR1 and CDR2: SNHLY, FYNNEI. J was trimmed by 2 bases and V by 6 bases; bases with no gene match: 3. The CDR3 runs to 13 residues. The CDR3 region has the DNA TGTGCCAGCAGGACAGGGCGGCAAGAGACCCAGTACTTC. Its protein product is CASRTGRQETQYF.

The chain combines TRBV6-5 with TRBJ2-1, with D maybe TRBD1 (5 bases). Germline CDR1 MNHEY, CDR2 SVGAGI. The CDR3 runs 16 residues. V was trimmed by 0 bases and J by 0 bases, leaving 9 bases between them. This CDR3 is CASSYSQGFSYNEQFF. The CDR3 DNA sequence: TGTGCCAGCAGTTACTCCCAGGGATTCTCCTACAATGAGCAGTTCTTC.

Here the CDR3 reads CASKRAGAWLDTQYF. The CDR3 nucleotides are TGTGCCAGCAAGCGGGCGGGGGCCTGGCTAGATACGCAGTATTTT. V gene TRBV6-5 combines with J gene TRBJ2-3, with D perhaps matching TRBD2 (7 bases). Germline values: CDR1 MNHEY, CDR2 SVGAGI. Between the trimmed V and J ends, which lost 7 bases and 5 bases, there was a span of 19 bases. CDR3 size: 15 residues.

The chain links TRBV7-8 to TRBJ2-5, with TRBD2 identical over 10 bases. V lost 5 bases to trimming and J lost 7 bases; unmatched junction nucleotides: 10. Germline CDR1 reads SGHVS; CDR2 reads FQNEAQ. This CDR3 has 15 residues. CDR3 bases: TGTGCCAGCAGCCCCGGTAGGACTAGCGGTACGACCCAGTACTTC. This encodes CASSPGRTSGTTQYF.

The chain has TRBV7-9 and TRBJ2-5; 10 bases fit TRBD1. Near its end, the DNA agrees better with TRBJ2-7, so the J call may be wrong. The CDR3 runs 14 residues. The germline gives CDR1 SEHNR, CDR2 FQNEAQ (reference sequence). CDR3 nucleotide sequence: TGTGCCAGCAGCCCGGACAGGGGGAAGTACGAGCAGTACTTC. Amino acids: CASSPDRGKYEQYF.